These 10 T cell receptor beta chains originate from one sample sequenced in a study of cytomegalovirus exposure and HLA in healthy donors. The PCR ran on 60 Vbeta and 13 Jbeta primers. Generated by immunoSEQ multiplex PCR, the TCRdb table keeps only in-frame clones and is missing some. The sample lists some 140,000 clones; about 85% were seen once. Material: PBMCs. These receptors were collected from a woman in her twenties or thirties in good health and CMV-seropositive.

The gene calls are TRBV10-1 and TRBJ1-1; tentatively, D is TRBD1 (6 bases). The germline gives CDR1 WNHNN, CDR2 SYGVQD (reference sequence). The length of the CDR3 is 13 residues. The germline V and J ends were trimmed by 8 bases and 4 bases, with 14 bases remaining between them. The CDR3 DNA reads as TGCGCCAGCGGATCACAGGGCGGCACTGAAGCTTTCTTT. Translation: CASGSQGGTEAFF.

V is TRBV27 and J is TRBJ2-3, with D possibly matching TRBD2 (6 bases). Germline V gives CDR1 MNHEY, CDR2 SMNVEV (reference sequence). Between the trimmed V and J ends, which lost 7 bases and 3 bases, there was a span of 11 bases. This CDR3 is built from 13 residues. CDR3 amino acids: CASKTGETDTQYF. In DNA, the CDR3 is TGTGCCAGCAAGACGGGAGAGACAGATACGCAGTATTTT.

The chain employs TRBV9 and TRBJ1-5, with 7 positions matching TRBD1. With 3 bases clipped from V and 2 bases from J, the junction kept 14 bases outside the gene matches. Germline assignment: CDR1 SGDLS and CDR2 YYNGEE. The CDR3 length is 18 residues. The CDR3 loop reads CASSAGAGTDGRNQPQHF. The CDR3 bases are TGTGCCAGCAGCGCGGGGGCCGGGACAGACGGGCGCAATCAGCCCCAGCATTTT.

The chain is built from TRBV13 and TRBJ2-2, with unresolved D. Germline assignment: CDR1 PRHDT and CDR2 FYEKMQ (reference sequence). With 5 bases removed from V and 2 bases from J, the gap between germline ends came to 18 bases. CDR3 length: 17 residues. CDR3 sequence reads: CASSPTRSQLNTGELFF. CDR3 sequence (DNA): TGTGCCAGCAGCCCAACCAGATCACAGCTCAACACCGGGGAGCTGTTTTTT.

The chain is built from TRBV5-8 and TRBJ2-5; tentatively, D is TRBD1 (6 bases). Per the germline V gene, CDR1 is SGHTS and CDR2 is YDEGEE. The CDR3 sequence is 14 residues long. Trimming took off 3 bases at V and 3 bases at J, with 12 bases between the two ends. The CDR3 DNA reads as TGTGCCAGCAGCTCGCTCGCAGGGGAAGAGACCCAGTACTTC. It is translated as CASSSLAGEETQYF. The full variable domain, its missing parts supplied by reference TRBV5-8 and TRBJ2-5, is EAGVTQSPTHLIKTRGQQATLRCSPISGHTSVYWYQQALGLGLQFLLWYDEGEERNRGNFPPRFSGRQFPNYSSELNVNALELEDSALYLCASSSLAGEETQYFGPGTRLLVL.

The CDR3 reads CSVARGANEKLFF. DNA for the CDR3: TGCAGCGTGGCCAGGGGGGCTAATGAAAAACTGTTTTTT. This chain uses TRBV29-1 with TRBJ1-4; TRBD1 matches 7 bases. The CDR3 sequence is 13 residues long. CDR1 and CDR2 from the germline V gene are SQVTM and ANQGSEA. Trimming cost V 6 bases and J 3 bases; bases outside gene matches: 4.

This chain joins TRBV10-1 and TRBJ2-1; D not certain. Germline CDR1 is WNHNN and CDR2 is SYGVQD (reference sequence). This CDR3 comprises 14 residues. Trimming pared 5 bases from V and 0 bases from J, leaving 8 bases between. The CDR3 bases are TGCGCCAGCAGTCGGAGTCTCTCCTACAATGAGCAGTTCTTC. It encodes CASSRSLSYNEQFF.

The chain links TRBV6-7 to TRBJ2-7, with D possibly being TRBD2 (6 bases). TRBV6-7 counts as an open reading frame of uncertain function. This CDR3 comprises 13 residues. V lost 8 bases, J lost 3 bases, and 14 bases lay in between. The CDR3 loop reads CASDGSSCYEQYF. The CDR3, as DNA: TGTGCCAGCGACGGGAGCTCGTGCTACGAGCAGTACTTC.

This rearrangement joins TRBV5-1 to TRBJ2-5; D is perhaps TRBD1 or TRBD2 (5 bases each). The J call may not be correct, given that the DNA end is closer to TRBJ2-7. Germline values: CDR1 SGHRS, CDR2 YFSETQ. CDR3 size: 15 residues. In DNA form, the CDR3 reads TGCGCCAGCAGCTTGGCGTTGATGGGGGCCTACGAGCAGTACTTC. Protein sequence: CASSLALMGAYEQYF.

The chain is built from TRBV11-3 and TRBJ2-2; 14 bases agree with TRBD2. V shed 8 bases, J shed 2 bases, and the junction held 7 bases outside the gene matches. The CDR3 spans 17 residues. Per germline, CDR1 SGHNT and CDR2 YENEEA. This CDR3 reads CASEGTSGSYNTGELFF. Here the CDR3 DNA reads TGTGCCAGCGAGGGGACTAGCGGGAGCTATAACACCGGGGAGCTGTTTTTT.